This T cell receptor (beta chain) was captured in a study of CD8 T cells in Susac syndrome (dated by TCRdb to between 2018 and 2020). Describing the broader study: Among the sequenced Susac syndrome patients, five or six had clinically active disease and eight or nine were in clinical remission. At blood withdrawal, Susac syndrome patients were either therapy-naive, taking corticosteroids (in some cases with IVIg as well), or taking IVIg alone. Repertoire sequencing was used to test whether CD8+ T cell activation and differentiation in Susac syndrome was antigen driven. CD8+ T cell repertoire clonality was compared between some 13 healthy donors, approximately 14 Susac syndrome patients and 15 multiple sclerosis patients. Findings and caveats that apply to the study as a whole: Over 15 and five Susac-specific public clones were found in the total CD8+ and CD8+ TEMRA repertoires, respectively. Clonal expansion was seen in Susac syndrome CD8+ repertoires, peaking in CD8+ TEMRA cells and being greater in clinically active patients than in remitting ones. The number of individuals in the TCR sequencing and HLA analysis was acknowledged as relatively small.

As for this clonotype: The antigen it recognizes is unknown. No per-base quality is available; no much larger clone lies one base away.

RNA was extracted using the RNeasy kit, and roughly 0.45 to 1 microgram was reverse transcribed with random hexamers. TCR beta CDR3 regions were amplified with the immunoSEQ multiplex PCR assay covering 54 Vbeta and 13 Jbeta segments. PCR amplification bias was corrected using a synthetic template baseline for primer optimization and computational correction. For the original study's pipeline: Reads were annotated to V, D and J genes per IMGT and analyzed with immunoSEQ Analyzer, keeping only productive sequences. Clonality was computed as one minus Shannon entropy normalized by log2 of the number of productive unique sequences. For each patient and control, public and private clones were evaluated within the 100 most prevalent clones. Clones were defined as Susac-specific if absent from the healthy and MS cohorts, from more than 900 published viral clones and from other ImmuneACCESS disease sequences. TCRdb ran its own pipeline on the public reads, namely fastp trimming at Q25 and MiXCR clone calling, and kept in-frame beta chains. Rows with a matching CDR3 protein are joined into one entry that keeps the most common DNA and genes. What appears here as the V and J calls and clone size reflects TCRdb's work, not the paper's. This sample lists some 75,000 distinct CDR3 sequences; approximately 93% were detected once. The ten largest clonotypes hold 0.35% to 0.55% of the sample.

The germline V gene encodes CDR1 DFQATT and CDR2 SNEGSKA (reference sequence). The V end loses 6 bases and the J end loses 0 bases, and a stretch of 12 bases separates them. The CDR3 runs 14 residues from the cysteine to the phenylalanine. Left in the record is the CDR3 DNA by itself, 42 bases read in frame from the first base. High-throughput TCR beta sequencing profiled peripheral blood CD8+ and CD4+ T cells from healthy donors, Susac syndrome patients and multiple sclerosis patients. The Susac syndrome patients fulfilled recently defined diagnostic criteria for either definite or probable disease. Bulk CD8+ and CD4+ T cells were purified magnetically by negative isolation, whereas CD8+ TEMRA cells were enriched by FACS. Blood was collected in EDTA tubes and processed within 24 hours, with PBMCs isolated through density gradient centrifugation. PBMCs destined for TCR sequencing were cryopreserved in liquid nitrogen and later thawed in a 37 °C water bath. Purity of sorted or isolated CD4+, CD8+ and CD8+ TEMRA cells was at least 90%.

This clonotype was obtained from a human donor with Susac syndrome. This chain joins TRBV20-1 to TRBJ1-3, with the D gene not clear enough to name. Sequencing was performed on CD8+ T cells from PBMCs. CDR3 region: CSAHTSPSGNTIYF. The DNA is as follows: TGCAGTGCCCATACCTCTCCCTCTGGAAACACCATATATTTT.